The 7 T cell receptor beta chains presented below share a single source sample, sequenced in a study of T cell repertoires in cytomegalovirus infection. MiXCR, run by TCRdb on the reads, gives a single entry per CDR3 protein. The data show 450,000 to 550,000 distinct CDR3 sequences, 16% seen once. The sample consisted of CD8+ T cells from PBMCs. The receptor source for this set is a human donor in good health (CMV status not recorded). Some clones in this sample may be carry-over from other donors' samples.

Only a few counts were recorded for this clonotype. The gene calls are TRBV14 and TRBJ2-1; 10 nucleotides agree with TRBD1. V lost 4 bases to trimming and J lost 4 bases; unmatched junction nucleotides: 7. The CDR3 sequence is 16 residues long. Germline CDR1 reads SGHDN; CDR2 reads FVKESK. The CDR3 region is CASSLQDRGKYNEQFF. Written as DNA, the CDR3 is TGTGCCAGCAGCCTGCAGGACAGGGGGAAATACAATGAGCAGTTCTTC.

This clonotype was detected ten times or more. The J gene is TRBJ2-1, the V gene TRBV12-5; weak D call: TRBD2 (5 bases). V was trimmed by 6 bases and J by 0 bases, leaving 9 bases between them. Per the germline V gene, CDR1 is LGHNT and CDR2 is FRNRAP. The CDR3 runs 14 residues. The CDR3 is CASGAGGSYNEQFF. The CDR3 DNA sequence: TGTGCTAGTGGGGCGGGCGGCTCCTACAATGAGCAGTTCTTC.

This clonotype has at least ten counts. The J gene is TRBJ2-7, the V gene TRBV27, with 7 bases aligning to TRBD2. Germline CDR1 MNHEY, CDR2 SMNVEV (reference sequence). The CDR3 sequence is 14 residues long. V trimming: 6 bases; J trimming: 0 bases; junction bases outside the gene matches: 5. CDR3 nucleotide sequence: TGTGCCAGCAGGCCACGGGGGGTCTCCTACGAGCAGTACTTC. It yields the protein CASRPRGVSYEQYF.

A few counts support this clonotype. This rearrangement joins TRBV6-1 to TRBJ2-1; 7 nucleotides line up with TRBD1. In germline, CDR1 is MNHNS, CDR2 SASEGT. V lost 6 bases, J lost 4 bases, and 9 bases stayed unmatched. The length of the CDR3 is 15 residues. CDR3 protein: CASSPDRDLYNEQFF. The DNA for the CDR3 is TGTGCCAGCAGCCCAGACAGGGACCTTTACAATGAGCAGTTCTTC.

This clonotype has a count of ten or more. V usage is TRBV6-5 and J usage is TRBJ2-3; TRBD2 aligns across 7 bases. The germline V gene has CDR1 MNHEY and CDR2 SVGAGI. There are 14 residues in the CDR3. Trimming removed 7 bases from V and 4 bases from J; junction bases left unmatched: 8. The CDR3 reads CASNSGGWADTQYF. DNA for the CDR3: TGTGCCAGCAACTCCGGGGGGTGGGCAGATACGCAGTATTTT.

The J gene is TRBJ2-4, the V gene TRBV19; 15 bases are shared with TRBD2. CDR1 is LNHDA, CDR2 SQIVND, per germline (reference sequence). This CDR3 is 16 amino acids long. V gave up 3 bases and J gave up 4 bases; unmatched junction bases: 1. CDR3 in DNA: TGTGCCAGTAGTATGGGGACTAGCGGGAGGAAAAACATTCAGTACTTC. This translates into CASSMGTSGRKNIQYF.

As for this clonotype: A read error is possible here, since a much larger clone lies one base away. The chain links TRBV4-1 to TRBJ1-1; no reliable D call. The CDR3 totals 15 residues. CDR1 is MGHRA, CDR2 YSYEKL, per germline. Trimming stripped 0 bases from V and 5 bases from J, with 13 bases between. The CDR3 spells CASSQDDAGRTEAFF. CDR3 nucleotides: TGCGCCAGCAGCCAAGATGATGCGGGCCGGACTGAAGCTTTCTTT.